Presented here are 25 T cell receptor beta chains from one specimen sequenced in a study of blood T cell repertoires in COVID-19. TCRdb keeps only in-frame clones here, not all; method: immunoSEQ multiplex PCR. This table has 100,000 or so clones, about 90% appearing once. Material: peripheral blood. Receptors were obtained from a young man with acute or convalescent COVID-19.

The genes are TRBV7-8 and TRBJ1-6; 7 nucleotides match TRBD1. Losses at the gene ends were 1 base for V and 7 bases for J; bases not matched to a gene: 4. The CDR3 contains 15 residues. CDR1 is SGHVS, CDR2 FQNEAQ, per germline. The CDR3 loop is CASSLGAGGNSPLHF. The CDR3 region has the DNA TGTGCCAGCAGCTTAGGGGCAGGGGGAAATTCACCCCTCCACTTT.

J is TRBJ2-7 and V is TRBV15, with 10 positions matching TRBD1. CDR1 is LNHNV, CDR2 YYDKDF, per germline (reference sequence). V lost 5 bases, J lost 1 base, and 5 bases stayed unmatched. There are 15 residues in the CDR3. CDR3 loop: CATSPDRGLSYEQYF. CDR3 in DNA: TGTGCCACCAGCCCTGACAGGGGGCTATCCTACGAGCAGTACTTC.

This sequence joins TRBV5-1 and TRBJ1-1; D may be TRBD1 (6 bases). The ends were cut back, 0 bases at V and 10 bases at J, with 16 bases in the middle. CDR1 and CDR2 (germline): SGHRS, YFSETQ. The CDR3 loop spans 14 amino acids. The CDR3 bases are TGCGCCAGCAGCTTGGATGATGGGACACTTGGAGCTTTCTTT. The encoded protein is CASSLDDGTLGAFF.

This clone has just a few counts. The chain couples TRBV24-1 to TRBJ1-1, with 7 bases aligning to TRBD1. Germline loops: CDR1 KGHDR, CDR2 SFDVKD. Trimming removed 6 bases from V and 3 bases from J; junction bases left unmatched: 9. The CDR3 extends over 15 amino acids. This CDR3 is CATSLGGFGDTEAFF. Written as DNA, the CDR3 is TGTGCCACCAGTCTAGGGGGCTTTGGGGACACTGAAGCTTTCTTT.

Here the CDR3 DNA reads TGCGCCAGCAGCTTGGAGAGCTCCTACAATGAGCAGTTCTTC. Translated: CASSLESSYNEQFF. The chain is built from TRBV5-1 and TRBJ2-1; D not certain. V lost 0 bases, J lost 0 bases, and 4 bases lay in between. The CDR3 length is 14 residues. CDR1 is SGHRS and CDR2 is YFSETQ in the germline V gene. Full variable domain (outside the CDR3, taken from reference TRBV5-1 and TRBJ2-1): KAGVTQTPRYLIKTRGQQVTLSCSPISGHRSVSWYQQTPGQGLQFLFEYFSETQRNKGNFPGRFSGRQFSNSRSEMNVSTLELGDSALYLCASSLESSYNEQFFGPGTRLTVL.

CDR3 in amino acids: CASSRTDREAEKLFF. The CDR3 region has the DNA TGTGCCAGCTCCAGAACGGACAGGGAGGCTGAAAAACTGTTTTTT. V is TRBV6-5 and J is TRBJ1-4; 8 bases are shared with TRBD1. V trimming: 8 bases; J trimming: 7 bases; junction bases outside the gene matches: 12. The length of the CDR3 is 15 residues. Germline V gene lookup returns CDR1 MNHEY and CDR2 SVGAGI.

The J gene is TRBJ1-2, the V gene TRBV7-2, with TRBD1 matching over 11 bases. This CDR3 contains 17 residues. Looked up from germline, CDR1 is SGHTA and CDR2 is FQGNSA. V dropped 3 bases and J dropped 2; count of bases not matched to a gene: 8. CDR3 sequence reads: CASSFIGQGASNYGYTF. Here the CDR3 DNA reads TGTGCCAGCAGCTTCATTGGACAGGGGGCTTCAAACTATGGCTACACCTTC.

The chain recombines TRBV4-1 with TRBJ2-7; TRBD2 is a possible D gene (6 bases). Germline V CDR1 and CDR2: MGHRA, YSYEKL. V was cut by 4 bases and J by 2 bases, with 24 bases left in between. The CDR3 is made up of 18 amino acids. The DNA for the CDR3 is TGCGCCAGCAGCCGCTTAACGTCGCGGGGAGCAGACGCCTACGAGCAGTACTTC. Its translation is CASSRLTSRGADAYEQYF.

The V call is TRBV6-5, the J call TRBJ1-4; D is unresolved. The CDR3 runs to 12 residues. Germline CDR1 reads MNHEY; CDR2 reads SVGAGI. V lost 6 bases and J 5 bases, leaving 7 bases between the germline ends. For the CDR3, the DNA is TGTGCCAGCAGGCGGATGAATGAAAAACTGTTTTTT. Its protein product is CASRRMNEKLFF.

The chain has TRBV2 and TRBJ1-1; no reliable D call. In germline, CDR1 is SNHLY, CDR2 FYNNEI. CDR3 length: 15 amino acids. V was shortened by 10 bases and J by 1 base, with 19 bases between the two germline ends. CDR3 DNA: TGTGCCACCAGCAATCTCGGACTTCCGAACACTGAAGCTTTCTTT. As protein: CATSNLGLPNTEAFF.

The gene calls are TRBV9 and TRBJ2-7; D is undetermined. V was cut by 0 bases and J by 0 bases, with 10 bases left in between. The CDR3 covers 15 residues. Per the germline V gene, CDR1 is SGDLS and CDR2 is YYNGEE. In DNA, the CDR3 is TGTGCCAGCAGCGTAGAATCAGGTCTCTCCTACGAGCAGTACTTC. Amino acids: CASSVESGLSYEQYF.

This chain uses TRBV29-1 with TRBJ2-3; the match to TRBD1 covers 7 bases. Looked up from germline, CDR1 is SQVTM and CDR2 is ANQGSEA. J lost 3 bases, V lost 4 bases, and 7 bases had no gene match. The CDR3 is 14 residues long. CDR3 loop: CSVATGSKTDTQYF. CDR3 DNA: TGCAGCGTTGCGACAGGGTCGAAGACAGATACGCAGTATTTT.

The chain carries TRBV6-2 or TRBV6-3 and TRBJ1-2; 7 positions agree with TRBD1. The germline gives CDR1 MNHEY, CDR2 SVGEGT. This CDR3 comprises 16 residues. Trimming at V came to 5 bases and at J to 2 bases, leaving 11 bases not matched to a gene. CDR3 amino acids: CASSRTDYRGNYGYTF. The CDR3 DNA is TGTGCCAGCAGTCGCACAGACTACAGGGGCAACTATGGCTACACCTTC.

The rearrangement uses TRBV24-1 and TRBJ1-5; possibly TRBD1 for D (6 bases). Germline V lookup: CDR1 KGHDR, CDR2 SFDVKD. There are 18 residues in the CDR3. V shed 0 bases and J shed 1 base, with 15 bases lying between them. CDR3 loop: CATSDLRGIDRSNQPQHF. Here the CDR3 DNA reads TGTGCCACCAGTGATTTGCGTGGCATTGACAGGAGCAATCAGCCCCAGCATTTT.

V usage is TRBV29-1 and J usage is TRBJ1-2, with 9 positions matching TRBD1. Germline V CDR1 and CDR2: SQVTM, ANQGSEA. The CDR3 spans 12 residues. V trimming: 8 bases; J trimming: 6 bases; junction bases outside the gene matches: 7. The CDR3 reads CSTYDRGNGYTF. For the CDR3, the DNA is TGCAGCACCTATGACAGGGGGAATGGCTACACCTTC.

The chain carries TRBV15 and TRBJ2-2; 7 bases fit TRBD2. Germline V gene lookup returns CDR1 LNHNV and CDR2 YYDKDF (reference sequence). CDR3 length: 17 residues. V was pared by 1 base and J by 1 base, with 6 bases of the junction left unmatched. The CDR3 loop reads CATSRARIAGNTGELFF. CDR3 DNA: TGTGCCACCAGCAGAGCCCGGATAGCGGGGAACACCGGGGAGCTGTTTTTT.

This sequence joins TRBV5-6 and TRBJ2-2, with D perhaps TRBD1 (6 bases). Trimming took 4 bases from V and 5 from J, leaving 15 bases between them. This CDR3 comprises 15 residues. Germline lookup yields CDR1 SGHDT and CDR2 YYEEEE. CDR3 nucleotide sequence: TGTGCCAGCAGCCGAATGACAGGACGGACCGGGGAGCTGTTTTTT. Its translation is CASSRMTGRTGELFF.

There are a few counts of this clone. The V and J genes are TRBV5-5 and TRBJ1-6; D remains ambiguous. This CDR3 spans 15 amino acids. CDR1 and CDR2 (germline): SGHKS, YYEKEE (reference sequence). V gave up 0 bases and J gave up 8 bases, with 12 bases separating them. The CDR3 DNA follows: TGTGCCAGCAGCTTGGTCTTTTCGAGGGATTCACCCCTCCACTTT. Its protein product is CASSLVFSRDSPLHF.

This chain joins TRBV29-1 and TRBJ2-2, with TRBD2 as a possible D gene (6 bases). Looked up from germline, CDR1 is SQVTM and CDR2 is ANQGSEA. Trimming removed 3 bases at V and 1 base at J, with 15 bases between. The CDR3 runs 16 residues. CDR3 sequence (DNA): TGCAGCGTTGAGGGTCTCGCGGGGCTGAACACCGGGGAGCTGTTTTTT. Encoded protein: CSVEGLAGLNTGELFF.

The rearrangement joins TRBV9 to TRBJ2-7; TRBD1 matches 8 bases. The V gene end was trimmed by 1 base and the J gene end by 5 bases; junction bases not matched to a gene: 2. This CDR3 is built from 13 residues. The germline CDR1 and CDR2 sequences are SGDLS and YYNGEE. In DNA form, the CDR3 reads TGTGCCAGCAGCGTACTGACAGGGGACGAGCAGTACTTC. This encodes CASSVLTGDEQYF.

V usage is TRBV7-2 and J usage is TRBJ2-7, with 12 bases that match TRBD2. Per germline, CDR1 SGHTA and CDR2 FQGNSA. The J segment lost 2 bases and the V segment lost 4 bases, leaving 3 bases of the junction unmatched. This CDR3 is 15 amino acids long. The CDR3 sequence is CASSSTSGGAYEQYF. In DNA, the CDR3 is TGTGCCAGCAGCTCGACTAGCGGGGGTGCCTACGAGCAGTACTTC.

The rearrangement uses TRBV7-8 and TRBJ1-5; D is perhaps TRBD1 (5 bases). With 1 base removed from V and 0 bases from J, the gap between germline ends came to 16 bases. This CDR3 is 18 amino acids long. CDR1 and CDR2 (germline): SGHVS, FQNEAQ. The CDR3 bases are TGTGCCAGCAGCTTAGATCGGCAGGGCCTCTATAGCAATCAGCCCCAGCATTTT. Protein sequence: CASSLDRQGLYSNQPQHF.

J is TRBJ1-1 and V is TRBV7-8; weak D call: TRBD1 (5 bases). The CDR3 sequence is 13 residues long. In germline, CDR1 is SGHVS, CDR2 FQNEAQ. V was cut by 3 bases and J by 4 bases, with 9 bases left in between. The CDR3 protein is CASSFGHVTEAFF. CDR3 sequence (DNA): TGTGCCAGCAGCTTTGGACATGTCACTGAAGCTTTCTTT.

This clone was counted once. The rearrangement joins TRBV25-1 to TRBJ1-2; 7 bases align to TRBD1. Per germline, CDR1 MGHDK and CDR2 SYGVNS. V lost 10 bases and J lost 6; bases outside the gene matches: 5. CDR3 length equals 11 residues. CDR3 sequence (DNA): TGTGCCACCCAAACAGGGGATGGCTACACCTTC. Amino acid sequence: CATQTGDGYTF.

The chain couples TRBV6-5 to TRBJ1-5; D is unclear. CDR1 MNHEY and CDR2 SVGAGI come from the germline V gene. V lost 8 bases to trimming and J lost 7 bases, with 18 bases between them. This CDR3 comprises 14 residues. The CDR3 sequence is CASDPREGEQPQHF. The CDR3 region has the DNA TGTGCCAGCGACCCTCGGGAGGGTGAACAGCCCCAGCATTTT.